Listed here is a single T cell receptor beta chain. This clone's antigen is unknown. No base qualities exist here, and no much larger clone lies one base off it. CDR1 and CDR2 were assigned from the germline V gene as MNHEY and SVGAGI. Unmatched junction bases come to 3, with V trimmed by 2 bases and J by 0 bases. Reading from cysteine to phenylalanine, the CDR3 counts 15 amino acids. Only the CDR3 portion is preserved as DNA: 45 bases, with reading frame beginning at the first base. Participants in the prospective study were enrolled through a virtual design, were aged about 18 to 100 years, and lived in under 25 United States geographic areas. In the prospective study, cohorts were assigned on the basis of participant-reported clinical history obtained from a screening survey and a study questionnaire. Recovered participants in ImmuneRACE Cohort 3 were defined as having two consecutive negative NP/OP PCR tests, clearance from a healthcare professional, or resolution of symptoms. Mobile phlebotomists in the prospective study collected whole blood, serum and a nasopharyngeal or oropharyngeal swab from every participant. Over a roughly 2-month period, participants in the prospective study had the option of providing additional blood draws and questionnaires. Prospective study blood samples were shipped either frozen or at room temperature before DNA extraction.

TCRbeta CDR3 regions were amplified from genomic DNA by means of the immunoSEQ Assay, a bias-controlled multiplex PCR. The published analysis was carried out like this. Within the assay, amplification of reference gene primers was used to estimate how many nucleated cells each sample contained. To quantify the absolute abundance of each unique TCRbeta CDR3 rearrangement, sequence reads were collapsed and filtered. For each sample, productive Simpson clonality was calculated as the square root of Simpson's diversity index across productive rearrangements. TCRdb provides this immuneACCESS table in a form limited to in-frame rearrangements. Some clones are lacking; in checked studies, under half of them reflect an unresolved V gene, and why the rest are absent is not known. The DNA gave D and trimming, while V, J and clone size come from that table. This sample lists some 260,000 clones; 80% to 90% were detected once. Approximately 9.5% of the sample belongs to the ten largest clones.

The sample is drawn from a study of blood T cell repertoires in COVID-19 (dated by TCRdb to about 2020). A note on the overall study: Collaborator samples came from the United States, Italy and Spain and covered acute and convalescent phases of COVID-19. The prospective study material was composed of cDNA or gDNA derived from T cells, B-cell-depleted T cells, or PBMCs. The dataset comprised deeply sampled blood TCRbeta repertoires from subjects exposed to, actively infected with, or recovered from COVID-19. The repertoires were released in a freely available public database meant as a resource for research on the immune response to SARS-CoV-2. The samples were drawn from two sources: the first 160 participants of the ongoing ImmuneRACE study, and 1,200 or so subjects contributed by 6 global collaborators. A de-identified subject ID, COVID-19 status, age in years and sex were almost always included in the sample metadata. HLA class I and class II types, where available, came from metadata supplied by the sample provider rather than from assay-based typing.

Results the study describes overall, beyond this receptor: The quantity of clinical and demographic metadata differed by source and by participant and was supplied without curation.

This TCR derives from a man aged 35-49 years who had recovered from COVID-19. The sequence joins TRBV6-5 to TRBJ1-2, with TRBD1 matching 7 junction bases. Source material: PBMCs or T cells enriched from blood (not recorded which). The CDR3 amino acid sequence is: CASSYATGPNYGYTF. The base sequence is TGTGCCAGCAGTTACGCGACAGGGCCTAACTATGGCTACACCTTC.